The source of this TCR beta chain is a study of blood T cell repertoires in COVID-19. About the research overall: COVID-19 samples, acute and convalescent, were from the United States, Italy and Spain.

The CDR3 loop spans 15 amino acids. Germline V gene lookup returns CDR1 MDHEN and CDR2 SYDVKM. Trimming at V came to 4 bases and at J to 3 bases, leaving 5 bases not matched to a gene. Assay: immunoSEQ multiplex PCR; the TCRdb copy retains only in-frame clones and omits some. The sample consists of around 400,000 clones, around 87% of them appearing once. Patients in Seattle were enrolled during active infection, then followed longitudinally. Input material: peripheral blood. This TCR was sampled from a woman in her 30s with COVID-19, enrolled during active disease. J is TRBJ2-3 and V is TRBV28; 9 nucleotides line up with TRBD1. The CDR3 DNA reads as TGTGCCAGCAGTTCCCCGGGACAGGGAACAGATACGCAGTATTTT. Translated, it gives CASSSPGQGTDTQYF.